The 13 T cell receptor beta chains below were found in one sample sequenced in a study of neurological immune-mediated disorders. TCRdb ran MiXCR on the 5' RACE reads and lists one entry per CDR3 protein. The sample includes more than 50,000 distinct CDR3 sequences, approximately 5.2% of them seen just once. The sample was PBMCs. Receptors were obtained from a woman aged 25 to 39 with multiple sclerosis.

This clonotype appeared many times. This chain joins TRBV4-2 and TRBJ2-1; D may be TRBD1 or TRBD2 (5 bases each). This CDR3 is 16 amino acids long. The V end lost 0 bases, the J end lost 6 bases, and 15 bases lay between the germline ends. Germline CDR1 reads LGHNA; CDR2 reads YNFKEQ. The CDR3 sequence: CASSQDLGPAGNEQFF. The CDR3 nucleotides are TGTGCCAGCAGCCAAGATCTGGGACCCGCAGGCAATGAGCAGTTCTTC.

In this sample, this clonotype turned up a few times. CDR3 coding DNA: TGTGCCAGCAGCTTAGCGGCATGGGAGACCCAGTACTTC. Encoded protein: CASSLAAWETQYF. The chain combines TRBV7-2 with TRBJ2-5; unclear D gene. V was shortened by 0 bases and J by 5 bases, with 7 bases between the two germline ends. Germline V lookup: CDR1 SGHTA, CDR2 FQGNSA. The CDR3 sequence is 13 residues long.

This clonotype was counted many times. The chain recombines TRBV10-3 with TRBJ1-1; a weak D match, TRBD1 (6 bases). CDR3 length equals 14 residues. In germline, CDR1 is ENHRY, CDR2 SYGVKD. V was trimmed by 0 bases and J by 11 bases, leaving 16 bases between them. The CDR3 DNA is TGTGCCATCAGTGAGTCGTCGGGGGCCAGTGGGGCTTTCTTT. It encodes CAISESSGASGAFF.

This clonotype has a count of ten or more. The chain is built from TRBV6-6 and TRBJ2-5; D not certain. The V end lost 0 bases, the J end lost 7 bases, and 12 bases lay between the germline ends. The germline CDR1 and CDR2 sequences are MNHNY and SVGAGI (reference sequence). The CDR3 is made up of 14 amino acids. CDR3 bases: TGTGCCAGCAGTTACTCCCCAGGTGGCGGGACCCAGTACTTC. This sequence encodes CASSYSPGGGTQYF.

At least ten counts were recorded for this clonotype. This chain connects TRBV20-1 to TRBJ2-3; TRBD1 is a possible D gene (5 bases). The CDR3 runs 15 residues. Germline lookup yields CDR1 DFQATT and CDR2 SNEGSKA (reference sequence). Trimming removed 1 base at V and 2 bases at J, with 13 bases between. The CDR3 nucleotides are TGCAGTGCTAGAGGCCCTAAACAGGCCACAGATACGCAGTATTTT. It translates to CSARGPKQATDTQYF.

This clonotype was seen repeatedly, ten times or more. The CDR3: CASTASSDNEQFF. As DNA, the CDR3 is TGTGCCAGCACAGCCTCATCCGACAATGAGCAGTTCTTC. The V call is TRBV6-5, the J call TRBJ2-1; no definite D call. The CDR3 is 13 residues long. The V end was cut by 7 bases, the J end by 5 bases, with 12 bases between. The germline V gene has CDR1 MNHEY and CDR2 SVGAGI.

This clonotype was observed a few times. CDR3 loop: CSATRRGGASGETQYF. The CDR3 nucleotides read TGCAGTGCTACGCGCCGCGGGGGGGCGTCTGGAGAGACCCAGTACTTC. V usage is TRBV20-1 and J usage is TRBJ2-5, with 9 bases that match TRBD2. The CDR3 spans 16 residues. J gave up 4 bases and V 4 bases, and 13 bases lay outside the gene matches. Germline lookup yields CDR1 DFQATT and CDR2 SNEGSKA (reference sequence).

There are many counts of this clonotype. J is TRBJ2-3 and V is TRBV9; D uncertain. The CDR3 runs to 16 residues. The V end lost 3 bases, the J end lost 2 bases, and 16 bases lay between the germline ends. Per the germline V gene, CDR1 is SGDLS and CDR2 is YYNGEE. The CDR3 here is CASSEGLWGNTDTQYF. CDR3 in DNA: TGTGCCAGCAGCGAGGGTTTGTGGGGAAACACAGATACGCAGTATTTT.

The table lists this clonotype with a few counts. The rearrangement links TRBV12-3 or TRBV12-4 to TRBJ1-5; D not resolved. The CDR3 spans 15 residues. The germline V and J ends were trimmed by 2 bases and 6 bases, with 14 bases remaining between them. The CDR3 protein is CASSLSGMVSQPQHF. The DNA of the CDR3 is TGTGCCAGCAGTTTATCGGGGATGGTTAGTCAGCCCCAGCATTTT.

This clonotype has only a few counts. This may be a read error: a much more frequent sequence differs by one nucleotide. The chain carries TRBV6-4 and TRBJ2-3, with D uncertain. Trimming took off 5 bases at V and 1 base at J, with 7 bases between the two ends. Per the germline V gene, CDR1 is MRHNA and CDR2 is SNTAGT. The CDR3 has 13 residues. CDR3 sequence (DNA): TGTGCCAGCAGTCGAAAGGGCACAGATACGCAGTATTTT. It encodes CASSRKGTDTQYF.

This clonotype was recorded many times. The chain joins TRBV6-5 to TRBJ2-3, with D perhaps matching TRBD2 (5 bases). CDR3 length equals 12 residues. Trimming pared 5 bases from V and 7 bases from J, leaving 10 bases between. Germline lookup yields CDR1 MNHEY and CDR2 SVGAGI. CDR3 bases: TGTGCCAGCAGTGCCGAGGGATATACGCAGTATTTT. It yields the protein CASSAEGYTQYF.

Of note for this clonotype: A much more abundant neighbour one base away suggests this may be a read error. The chain combines TRBV5-6 with TRBJ2-2; D unresolved. Germline lookup yields CDR1 SGHDT and CDR2 YYEEEE. Trimming cost V 4 bases and J 6 bases, with 10 bases left between them. The CDR3 runs to 13 residues. CDR3 protein: CASSHTSPGELFF. The CDR3, as DNA: TGTGCCAGCAGCCACACATCCCCCGGGGAGCTGTTTTTT. Supplemented by reference TRBV5-6 and TRBJ2-2, the full variable domain reads DAGVTQSPTHLIKTRGQQVTLRCSPKSGHDTVSWYQQALGQGPQFIFQYYEEEERQRGNFPDRFSGHQFPNYSSELNVNALLLGDSALYLCASSHTSPGELFFGEGSRLTVL.

This clonotype was counted only a few times. A much larger clonotype is one base distant, so this may be a read error. This rearrangement joins TRBV7-3 to TRBJ1-2; no firm D call. Germline lookup yields CDR1 SGHTA and CDR2 FQGTGA. CDR3 length: 14 residues. V gave up 5 bases and J gave up 4 bases, with 14 bases separating them. Written as DNA, the CDR3 is TGTGCCAGCAGCGGCCCGGGAAAGGTCTATGGCTACACCTTC. Encoded protein: CASSGPGKVYGYTF.